This T cell receptor beta chain derives from a study of T cell responses to AZD1222 COVID-19 vaccine. General observations from the study: A mostly white British donor set with more females was recruited, and clonal diversity was possibly underestimated.

With regard to this clone: The antigen is not known.

This CDR3 contains 16 residues. V gave up 3 bases and J gave up 8 bases; unmatched junction bases: 10. The germline gives CDR1 KGHSH, CDR2 LQKENI. Sequenced by immunoSEQ multiplex PCR; TCRdb stores in-frame clones only, minus some. The sample holds about 120,000 clones, around 87% seen once. Sequencing used peripheral blood, obtained on day 0 of AZD1222 vaccination. The chain joins TRBV18 to TRBJ1-2; the match to TRBD1 covers 12 bases. The clonotype was recovered from an adult in good health. The CDR3 protein is CASSPPGTGGQGGYTF. CDR3 bases: TGTGCCAGCTCACCCCCCGGGACAGGGGGCCAAGGGGGCTACACCTTC.